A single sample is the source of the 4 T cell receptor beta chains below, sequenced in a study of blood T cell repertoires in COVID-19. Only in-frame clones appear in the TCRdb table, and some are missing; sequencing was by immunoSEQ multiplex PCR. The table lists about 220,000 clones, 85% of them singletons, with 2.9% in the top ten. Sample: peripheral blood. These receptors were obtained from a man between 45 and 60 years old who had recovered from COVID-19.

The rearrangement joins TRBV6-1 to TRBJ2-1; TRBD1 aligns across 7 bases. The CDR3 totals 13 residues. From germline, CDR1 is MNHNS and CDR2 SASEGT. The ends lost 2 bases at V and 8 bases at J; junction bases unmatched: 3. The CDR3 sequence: CASSERTGYEQFF. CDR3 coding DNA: TGTGCCAGCAGTGAAAGGACAGGCTATGAGCAGTTCTTC.

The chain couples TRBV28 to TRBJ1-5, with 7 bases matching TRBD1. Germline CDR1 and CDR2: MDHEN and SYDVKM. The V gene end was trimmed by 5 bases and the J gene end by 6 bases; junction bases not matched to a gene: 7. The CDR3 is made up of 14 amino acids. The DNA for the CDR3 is TGTGCCAGCAGTCCCCCGACAGGGACTCAGCCCCAGCATTTT. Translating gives CASSPPTGTQPQHF.

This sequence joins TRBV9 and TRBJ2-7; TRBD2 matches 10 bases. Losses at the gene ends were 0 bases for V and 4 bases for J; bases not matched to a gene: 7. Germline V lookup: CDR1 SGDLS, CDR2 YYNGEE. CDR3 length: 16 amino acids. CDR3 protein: CASSVDPTSGTYEQYF. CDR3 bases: TGTGCCAGCAGCGTAGACCCCACTAGCGGGACTTACGAGCAGTACTTC.

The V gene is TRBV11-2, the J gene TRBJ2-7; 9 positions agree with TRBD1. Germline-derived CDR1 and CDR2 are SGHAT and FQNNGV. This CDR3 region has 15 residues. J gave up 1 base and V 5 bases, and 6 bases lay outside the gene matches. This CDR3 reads CASSRAGTGSYEQYF. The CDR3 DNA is TGTGCCAGCAGCCGAGCCGGGACAGGGTCCTACGAGCAGTACTTC.